The entry below gives a single T cell receptor beta chain sequence along with its context. Antigen: not known. This record belongs to a study of response to subunit inactivated influenza vaccine. TCRdb fed the RT-PCR reads into MiXCR, producing one record per CDR3 protein. In the table there are about 700,000 distinct CDR3 sequences, around 14% of which are singletons. Germline V CDR1 and CDR2: MDHEN, SYDVKM. V gave up 5 bases and J gave up 8 bases; unmatched junction bases: 12. CDR3 length: 15 residues. Findings and caveats of the study: The study's authors posited that every seasonal influenza vaccination enlists few new T cells.

The gene calls are TRBV28 and TRBJ2-3; 8 nucleotides match TRBD1. The sequencing used PBMCs from blood, collected roughly 12 days after vaccination. The TCR sequence derives from a man in his fifties or sixties who received an inactivated influenza vaccine. The CDR3 here is CASSPDRVLVRTQYF. Here the CDR3 DNA reads TGTGCCAGCAGTCCGGACAGGGTCCTAGTCCGTACGCAGTATTTT.